This T cell receptor (beta chain) was sequenced for a study of T cell repertoires in cytomegalovirus infection (dated by TCRdb to the late 2010s). Regarding the complete study: The HLA type of each donor mattered for the analysis, because public TCR beta signatures pointed to carriage of CMV infection along with the matching HLA type. Here is what the overall study found, with its caveats: Cumulative frequency of public TCR beta family members discriminated carriers of CMV infection plus the relevant HLA type in this cohort and an independent approximately 350-donor cohort. In the ex vivo response, HLA-C-restricted CMV-specific TCR beta clonotypes were dominant, and in two of eight donors the single most frequent clonotype came from this HLA-C-restricted group.

From its cysteine to its phenylalanine, the CDR3 spans 13 amino acids. Just CDR3 DNA is preserved here, 39 bases in frame from base 1. At the junction V is shortened by 5 bases and J by 0 bases, with 6 bases in between. Per the germline V gene, SGHTA is the CDR1 and FQGNSA is the CDR2. The sample was run on an Illumina HiSeq 1500. TCRdb reanalyzed the raw reads on its own, using fastp at Q25 for trimming and MiXCR for clone calling, and kept in-frame beta chains. Under each unique CDR3 protein, matching rows form one entry showing the most common genes and DNA. A total of hundreds of thousands of distinct CDR3 sequences appear in this sample, 24% of them only once. The ten largest make up 6.5% to 10% of the sample. This clonotype was recorded at least ten times. No antigen is known for it. The input lacks base qualities; no much larger clone sits a single base away.

This TCR was recovered from a human donor in good health (CMV status not recorded). Some clones in this sample may be carry-over from other donors' samples. The sequencing sample was made of CD8+ T cells from PBMCs. The chain couples TRBV7-2 to TRBJ2-3, with the D gene not clear enough to name. The CDR3 region: CASSDGSTDTQYF. The base sequence is TGTGCCAGCAGCGACGGAAGCACAGATACGCAGTATTTT.